The rows below give T cell receptor beta chains drawn from one sample of a study of T cell responses to AZD1222 COVID-19 vaccine. TCRdb's copy holds only in-frame clones and misses some; the assay was immunoSEQ multiplex PCR. The sample lists tens of thousands of clones, about nine tenths occurring once. The sequenced sample was peripheral blood, obtained on day 0 of MenACWY control vaccination. Receptor source: an adult in good health. Both conserved end residues are part of each CDR3. A D gene is named only where the DNA matches it firmly. The size field is filled for only some rows; it gives once, few, many or a size class.

j_call: TRBJ2-2; v_call: TRBV6-6; clone_size: -; d_call: TRBD2; cdr3_nt: TGTGCCAGCAGGCGGGAGACGAACACCGGGGAGCTGTTTTTT; cdr3_aa: CASRRETNTGELFF
j_call: TRBJ1-5; v_call: TRBV27; clone_size: -; d_call: -; cdr3_nt: TGTGCCAGCAGTTTAATGGGGGCTCACCAGCCCCAGCATTTT; cdr3_aa: CASSLMGAHQPQHF
j_call: TRBJ1-1; v_call: TRBV28; clone_size: -; d_call: -; cdr3_nt: TGTGCCAGCAGTTTATGGGAGACTGAAGCTTTCTTT; cdr3_aa: CASSLWETEAFF
j_call: TRBJ1-2; v_call: TRBV6-1; clone_size: once; d_call: -; cdr3_nt: TGTGCCAGCAGTGAAGCGGTCGGAGCGAACTATGGCTACACCTTC; cdr3_aa: CASSEAVGANYGYTF
j_call: TRBJ1-2; v_call: TRBV6-5; clone_size: -; d_call: -; cdr3_nt: TGTGCCAGCAGTTCCTTGGGCGACGATGGCTACACCTTC; cdr3_aa: CASSSLGDDGYTF
j_call: TRBJ1-5; v_call: TRBV30; clone_size: -; d_call: -; cdr3_nt: TGTGCCTGGAACACCGGGACGAATCAGCCCCAGCATTTT; cdr3_aa: CAWNTGTNQPQHF
j_call: TRBJ2-2; v_call: TRBV5-1; clone_size: once; d_call: -; cdr3_nt: TGCGCCAGCAGCTTCGACACCGGGGAGCTGTTTTTT; cdr3_aa: CASSFDTGELFF
j_call: TRBJ1-1; v_call: TRBV6-6; clone_size: -; d_call: TRBD1; cdr3_nt: TGTGCCAGCAGTTCCCCGGGACAGGCGAACACTGAAGCTTTCTTT; cdr3_aa: CASSSPGQANTEAFF
j_call: TRBJ2-5; v_call: TRBV5-6; clone_size: -; d_call: -; cdr3_nt: TGTGCCAGCAGCTTTGATCCGTTCGTACCTCAAGAGACCCAGTACTTC; cdr3_aa: CASSFDPFVPQETQYF
j_call: TRBJ2-7; v_call: TRBV10-3; clone_size: once; d_call: TRBD2; cdr3_nt: TGTGCCATCAAAAGTAGCGGGAGGAGCGAGCAGTACTTC; cdr3_aa: CAIKSSGRSEQYF
j_call: TRBJ2-6; v_call: TRBV5-6; clone_size: -; d_call: -; cdr3_nt: TGTGCCAGCAGCTTACGGCTTACGCCCTCTGGGGCCAACGTCCTGACTTTC; cdr3_aa: CASSLRLTPSGANVLTF
j_call: TRBJ2-1; v_call: TRBV7-9; clone_size: -; d_call: TRBD1; cdr3_nt: TGTGCCAGCAGATCCGATCCGGGACAGGGCGAAACCCTCAATGAGCAGTTCTTC; cdr3_aa: CASRSDPGQGETLNEQFF
j_call: TRBJ2-1; v_call: TRBV29-1; clone_size: -; d_call: TRBD1; cdr3_nt: TGCAGCGTTTGGACAGGGGGATTTGACAATGAGCAGTTCTTC; cdr3_aa: CSVWTGGFDNEQFF
j_call: TRBJ2-5; v_call: TRBV18; clone_size: -; d_call: -; cdr3_nt: TGTGCCAGCTCACCTAGGCAGGTGATGAAAGAGACCCAGTACTTC; cdr3_aa: CASSPRQVMKETQYF
j_call: TRBJ1-1; v_call: TRBV18; clone_size: -; d_call: -; cdr3_nt: TGTGCCAGCTCACCACCCGACAGCGGGAGGAACACTGAAGCTTTCTTT; cdr3_aa: CASSPPDSGRNTEAFF
j_call: TRBJ1-6; v_call: TRBV5-1; clone_size: many; d_call: -; cdr3_nt: TGCGCCAGCAATGAGGGCAGCAATTCACCCCTCCACTTT; cdr3_aa: CASNEGSNSPLHF